Presented here are 14 T cell receptor beta chains from one specimen sequenced in a study of CD8 T cells in ankylosing spondylitis (dated 2017 in TCRdb). The protocol used for the library was 5' RACE. Instrument on record: Illumina HiSeq 2500. Starting from the raw public reads, TCRdb applied fastp trimming at Q25, assembled clones with MiXCR and retained in-frame beta chains. Records with the same CDR3 protein are collapsed into one entry carrying the most frequent genes and DNA. Within this sample are some 200,000 distinct CDR3 sequences, with over 10% of them counted one time only. Jointly, the top ten make up approximately 15% of the sample. The source material was blood, either unsorted or a sorted T cell fraction (not recorded which). These receptors were collected from a male donor with ankylosing spondylitis or in good health (not recorded which).

This clonotype was seen more than once but under ten times. The chain has TRBV5-4 and TRBJ2-3, with unresolved D. Germline loops: CDR1 SGHNT, CDR2 YYREEE (reference sequence). CDR3 length: 15 residues. V gave up 0 bases and J gave up 0 bases, with 8 bases separating them. CDR3 in amino acids: CASSLEEASTDTQYF. DNA of the CDR3: TGTGCCAGCAGCTTGGAAGAGGCTAGCACAGATACGCAGTATTTT.

The J gene is TRBJ2-3, the V gene TRBV6-1; D is undetermined. The germline V gene encodes CDR1 MNHNS and CDR2 SASEGT. V gave up 8 bases and J gave up 0 bases, with 12 bases separating them. This CDR3 region has 14 residues. The CDR3: CASCERASTDTQYF. CDR3 nucleotides: TGTGCCAGCTGCGAAAGAGCTAGCACAGATACGCAGTATTTT.

The chain couples TRBV12-3 or TRBV12-4 to TRBJ2-3; the D gene is possibly TRBD2 (6 bases). The V gene lost 7 bases and the J gene lost 4 bases, with 21 bases spanning the gap. CDR3 length: 16 amino acids. The CDR3 reads CASTFSGTPWADTQYF. The CDR3, as DNA: TGTGCCAGCACTTTTAGCGGAACCCCATGGGCAGATACGCAGTATTTT.

The chain uses TRBV27 and TRBJ2-3, with TRBD2 as a possible D gene (6 bases). Trimming pared 5 bases from V and 6 bases from J, leaving 15 bases between. The CDR3 runs to 14 residues. Germline V lookup: CDR1 MNHEY, CDR2 SMNVEV (reference sequence). CDR3 loop: CASSPPGVLDTQYF. The CDR3, as DNA: TGTGCCAGCAGTCCCCCGGGAGTCCTCGATACGCAGTATTTT.

There are many counts of this clonotype. V usage is TRBV5-1 and J usage is TRBJ1-2; 9 nucleotides agree with TRBD1. CDR1 is SGHRS and CDR2 is YFSETQ in the germline V gene. CDR3 size: 14 residues. The V and J ends lost 3 bases and 2 bases, in that order; junction bases with no gene match: 2. DNA of the CDR3: TGCGCCAGCAGCTCGGGACAGGGCAACTATGGCTACACCTTC. Protein sequence: CASSSGQGNYGYTF.

The V call is TRBV19, the J call TRBJ2-7; possible D gene TRBD2, 6 bases. This CDR3 region has 15 residues. Trimming took off 3 bases at V and 1 base at J, with 13 bases between the two ends. Per germline, CDR1 LNHDA and CDR2 SQIVND (reference sequence). This CDR3 is CASSMRGRRSYEQYF. In DNA form, the CDR3 reads TGTGCCAGTAGTATGCGGGGACGGCGGTCCTACGAGCAGTACTTC.

In this sample, this clonotype turned up a few times. The V gene is TRBV11-2, the J gene TRBJ2-1; the match to TRBD2 covers 9 bases. This CDR3 has 16 amino acids. Trimming took 4 bases from V and 5 from J; bases not matched to a gene: 9. From germline, CDR1 is SGHAT and CDR2 FQNNGV. The CDR3 DNA follows: TGTGCCAGCAGCTCAATATGGGCGGGAGGGAACAATGAGCAGTTCTTC. Amino acid sequence: CASSSIWAGGNNEQFF.

This clonotype appeared a few times. The V call is TRBV3-1, the J call TRBJ1-5; possibly TRBD1 for D (5 bases). Per germline, CDR1 LGHDT and CDR2 YNNKEL (reference sequence). Trimming took 1 base from V and 6 from J, leaving 7 bases between them. The CDR3 sequence is 13 residues long. CDR3 bases: TGTGCCAGCAGCCAAGGAACAGGTCAGCCCCAGCATTTT. Its translation is CASSQGTGQPQHF.

This clonotype occurred many times. The chain recombines TRBV29-1 with TRBJ2-2; no definite D call. V dropped 5 bases and J dropped 0 bases, with 7 bases sitting between them. This CDR3 contains 13 residues. The germline gives CDR1 SQVTM, CDR2 ANQGSEA. This chain's CDR3 is CSVMAANTGELFF. As DNA, the CDR3 is TGCAGCGTTATGGCGGCGAACACCGGGGAGCTGTTTTTT.

The chain employs TRBV6-6 and TRBJ2-2; TRBD1 matches at 8 bases. From germline, CDR1 is MNHNY and CDR2 SVGAGI (reference sequence). The CDR3 consists of 13 residues. Trimming removed 7 bases from V and 6 bases from J; junction bases left unmatched: 4. CDR3 DNA sequence: TGTGCCAGCATATCACAGGGGGCCGGGGAGCTGTTTTTT. It specifies CASISQGAGELFF.

This clonotype came up many times. The chain joins TRBV20-1 to TRBJ2-1; D is perhaps TRBD2 (7 bases). In germline, CDR1 is DFQATT, CDR2 SNEGSKA (reference sequence). V was cut by 5 bases and J by 7 bases, with 18 bases left in between. The CDR3 is made up of 14 amino acids. DNA for the CDR3: TGCAGTGCTCCGGGGGAGGGGGAGAGGAATGAGCAGTTCTTC. Translated, it gives CSAPGEGERNEQFF.

This clonotype was recorded many times. This chain uses TRBV12-3 or TRBV12-4 with TRBJ2-1; 9 bases fit TRBD2. The CDR3 extends over 14 amino acids. Losses at the gene ends were 6 bases for V and 6 bases for J; bases not matched to a gene: 6. The chain's CDR3 is CASRPGTSINEQFF. CDR3 nucleotide sequence: TGTGCCAGCAGGCCCGGGACTAGCATCAATGAGCAGTTCTTC.

This clonotype appeared a few times. V is TRBV6-4 and J is TRBJ2-2; D might be TRBD1 or TRBD2, each matching 6 bases. The CDR3 runs to 14 residues. Trimming removed 3 bases from V and 4 bases from J, with 9 bases in between. Germline CDR1 reads MRHNA; CDR2 reads SNTAGT. DNA for the CDR3: TGTGCCAGCAGTGAAGGAGGGGGCACCGGGGAGCTGTTTTTT. Translation gives CASSEGGGTGELFF.

DNA of the CDR3: TGTGCCAGCAGTCTTGAAGCGGGAGCGTACAATGAGCAGTTCTTC. The encoded protein is CASSLEAGAYNEQFF. V gene TRBV6-1 combines with J gene TRBJ2-1; 8 nucleotides match TRBD2. This CDR3 has 15 residues. Losses at the gene ends were 5 bases for V and 4 bases for J; bases not matched to a gene: 7. CDR1 and CDR2 from the germline V gene are MNHNS and SASEGT.